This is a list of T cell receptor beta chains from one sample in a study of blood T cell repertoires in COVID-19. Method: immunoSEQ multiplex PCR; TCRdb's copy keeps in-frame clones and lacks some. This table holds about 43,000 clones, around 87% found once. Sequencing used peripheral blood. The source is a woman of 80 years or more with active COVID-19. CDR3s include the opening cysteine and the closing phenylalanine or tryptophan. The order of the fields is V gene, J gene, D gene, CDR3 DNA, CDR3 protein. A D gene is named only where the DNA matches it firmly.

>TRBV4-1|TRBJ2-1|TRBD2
TGCGCCAGCAGCCAAAACATAGCGGGGGGGCGTAATGAGCAGTTCTTC
CASSQNIAGGRNEQFF
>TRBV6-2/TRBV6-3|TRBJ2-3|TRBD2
TGTGCCAGCAGTTACCCGGCGCGGGGGGCCCCCACGAATACGCAGTATTTT
CASSYPARGAPTNTQYF
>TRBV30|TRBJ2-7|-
TGTGCCTGGAGCCGGGACAACTCCCTCTACGAGCAGTACTTC
CAWSRDNSLYEQYF
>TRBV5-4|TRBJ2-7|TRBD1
TGTGCCAGCAGCCCGGTAGGGGGACAGAACTACGAGCAGTACTTC
CASSPVGGQNYEQYF
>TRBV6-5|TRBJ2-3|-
TGTGCCAGCAGTTCCCTTTTAGGGGAGCAGTATTTT
CASSSLLGEQYF
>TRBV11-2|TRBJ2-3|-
TGTGCCAGCAGCTTAGCGGCGGGGGCCCCAGATACGCAGTATTTT
CASSLAAGAPDTQYF
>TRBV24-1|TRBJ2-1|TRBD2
TGTGCCACCAGTGATTTGTCTAGCGGGGGGTATGAGCAGTTCTTC
CATSDLSSGGYEQFF
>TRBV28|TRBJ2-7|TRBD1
TGTGCCAGCCCAGACAGGGTCTCGCCTTACGAGCAGTACTTC
CASPDRVSPYEQYF
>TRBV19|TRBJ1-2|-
TGTGCCAGTAGAGGTCTGGGGCTTCCCTATGGCTACACCTTC
CASRGLGLPYGYTF
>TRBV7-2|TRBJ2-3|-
TGTGCCAGCAGAGCGGCGCCACTTCCTTCAGATACGCAGTATTTT
CASRAAPLPSDTQYF
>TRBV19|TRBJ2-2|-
TGTGCCATGCAGGGGTTCGGAGGGGAGCTGTTTTTT
CAMQGFGGELFF
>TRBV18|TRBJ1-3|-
TGTGCCAGCTCACCGATGGCCACGCTAGACACCATATATTTT
CASSPMATLDTIYF
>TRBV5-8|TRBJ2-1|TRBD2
TGTGCCAGCAGCCCCATAGCGGGGATAAGAGCCTCCTACAATGAGCAGTTCTTC
CASSPIAGIRASYNEQFF